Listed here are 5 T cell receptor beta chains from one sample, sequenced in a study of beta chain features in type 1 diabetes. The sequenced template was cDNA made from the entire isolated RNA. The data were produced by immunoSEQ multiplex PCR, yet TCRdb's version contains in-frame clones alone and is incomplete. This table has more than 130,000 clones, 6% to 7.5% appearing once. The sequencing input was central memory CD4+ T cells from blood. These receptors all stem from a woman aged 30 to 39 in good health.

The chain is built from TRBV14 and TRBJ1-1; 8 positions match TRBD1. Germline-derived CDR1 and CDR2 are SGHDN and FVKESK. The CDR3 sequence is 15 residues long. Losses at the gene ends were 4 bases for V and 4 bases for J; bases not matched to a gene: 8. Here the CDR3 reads CASSPRQGWITEAFF. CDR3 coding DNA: TGTGCCAGCAGCCCACGACAGGGGTGGATCACTGAAGCTTTCTTT.

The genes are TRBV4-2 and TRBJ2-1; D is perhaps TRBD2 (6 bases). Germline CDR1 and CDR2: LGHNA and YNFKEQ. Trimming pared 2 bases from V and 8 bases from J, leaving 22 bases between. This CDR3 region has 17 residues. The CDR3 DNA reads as TGTGCCAGCAGCCAACGCCCCCGGGACTCGGCCCGGTATGAGCAGTTCTTC. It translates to CASSQRPRDSARYEQFF.

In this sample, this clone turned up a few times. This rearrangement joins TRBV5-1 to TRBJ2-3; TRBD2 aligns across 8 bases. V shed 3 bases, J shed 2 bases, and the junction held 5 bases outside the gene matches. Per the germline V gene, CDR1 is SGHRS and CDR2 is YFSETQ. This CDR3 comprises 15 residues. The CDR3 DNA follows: TGCGCCAGCAGCTCCCGGGGGGGCTTCACAGATACGCAGTATTTT. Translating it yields CASSSRGGFTDTQYF.

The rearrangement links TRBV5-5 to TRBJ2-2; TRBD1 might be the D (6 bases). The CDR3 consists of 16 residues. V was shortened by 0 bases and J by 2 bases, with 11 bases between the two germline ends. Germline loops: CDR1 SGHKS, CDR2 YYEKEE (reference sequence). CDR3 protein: CASSLAGQPNTGELFF. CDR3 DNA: TGTGCCAGCAGCTTGGCCGGACAGCCCAACACCGGGGAGCTGTTTTTT.

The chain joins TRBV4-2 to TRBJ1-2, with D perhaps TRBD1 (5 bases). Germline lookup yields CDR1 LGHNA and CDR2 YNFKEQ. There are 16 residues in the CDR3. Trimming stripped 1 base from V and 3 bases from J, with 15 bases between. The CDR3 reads CASSQAQDQGYYGYTF. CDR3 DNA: TGTGCCAGCAGCCAAGCCCAGGACCAGGGCTACTATGGCTACACCTTC.